The rows below give T cell receptor beta chains drawn from one sample of a study of shared T cell receptors in the human thymus. Profiling relied on immunoSEQ multiplex PCR, and the TCRdb table lists in-frame clones only, not all of them. The sample includes hundreds of thousands of clones, more than 70% of them seen just once. This sample also belongs to another study, concerning human thymus T cells.

The sequenced sample consisted of thymocytes. The origin of the receptors is a boy less than two years old with a congenital heart defect. CDR3s include the opening cysteine and the closing phenylalanine or tryptophan. The D gene is left open where the match is weak. Clone size is stated in some rows and not others, as once, few, many or a class when expanded.

j_call: TRBJ2-3
d_call: -
clone_size: -
v_call: TRBV6-5
cdr3_nt: TGTGCCAGCAGTTATCTCATAACTCGCACAGATACGCAGTATTTT
cdr3_aa: CASSYLITRTDTQYF

j_call: TRBJ1-5
d_call: -
clone_size: -
v_call: TRBV2
cdr3_nt: TGTGCCAGCAGTGTAGCGGGAGATAGCAATCAGCCCCAGCATTTT
cdr3_aa: CASSVAGDSNQPQHF

j_call: TRBJ1-3
d_call: -
clone_size: -
v_call: TRBV11-2
cdr3_nt: TGTGCCAGCAGCTTTTATACCTCCAGGGGCGCTACCTCTGGAAACACCATATATTTT
cdr3_aa: CASSFYTSRGATSGNTIYF

j_call: TRBJ2-1
d_call: -
clone_size: -
v_call: TRBV6-4
cdr3_nt: TGTGCCAGCAGTGACTCTTATGAGCCCCCACACAATGAGCAGTTCTTC
cdr3_aa: CASSDSYEPPHNEQFF

j_call: TRBJ1-1
d_call: -
clone_size: -
v_call: TRBV4-3
cdr3_nt: TGCGCCAGCAGCCAAGCACACCCGAACACTGAAGCTTTCTTT
cdr3_aa: CASSQAHPNTEAFF

j_call: TRBJ2-3
d_call: -
clone_size: -
v_call: TRBV27
cdr3_nt: TGTGCCAGCAGTGCGAGGACAGATACGCAGTATTTT
cdr3_aa: CASSARTDTQYF

j_call: TRBJ2-3
d_call: TRBD1
clone_size: -
v_call: TRBV10-1
cdr3_nt: TGCGCCAGCAGTGCCGACAGGGGAAGCACAGATACGCAGTATTTT
cdr3_aa: CASSADRGSTDTQYF

j_call: TRBJ2-7
d_call: -
clone_size: -
v_call: TRBV10-3
cdr3_nt: TGTGCCATCAGTGGTTTTAGCGGTGGCGGCTACGAGCAGTACTTC
cdr3_aa: CAISGFSGGGYEQYF

j_call: TRBJ1-4
d_call: -
clone_size: -
v_call: TRBV12-5
cdr3_nt: TGTGCTAGTGGTTTGCCCAACCCGGGGTCGAATGAAAAACTGTTTTTT
cdr3_aa: CASGLPNPGSNEKLFF

j_call: TRBJ2-5
d_call: -
clone_size: -
v_call: TRBV29-1
cdr3_nt: TGCAGCGTTGAAAGGGGGGGGGAGACCCAGTACTTC
cdr3_aa: CSVERGGETQYF

j_call: TRBJ1-1
d_call: TRBD1
clone_size: -
v_call: TRBV29-1
cdr3_nt: TGCAGCGTGTACAGGGGCTCCTATTATATGAACACTGAAGCTTTCTTT
cdr3_aa: CSVYRGSYYMNTEAFF

j_call: TRBJ2-1
d_call: -
clone_size: -
v_call: TRBV7-9
cdr3_nt: TGTGCCAGCAGCCGCCCGGTTGGCTCCTACAATGAGCAGTTCTTC
cdr3_aa: CASSRPVGSYNEQFF

j_call: TRBJ2-5
d_call: TRBD1
clone_size: -
v_call: TRBV6-1
cdr3_nt: TGTGCCAGCAGGACAGGGGAGGCAGAGACCCAGTACTTC
cdr3_aa: CASRTGEAETQYF

j_call: TRBJ1-5
d_call: -
clone_size: -
v_call: TRBV7-9
cdr3_nt: TGTGCCAGCAGCTTAGCGAAGGGGCACGGCAATCAGCCCCAGCATTTT
cdr3_aa: CASSLAKGHGNQPQHF

j_call: TRBJ2-7
d_call: TRBD1
clone_size: once
v_call: TRBV11-2
cdr3_nt: TGTGCCAGCAGCTTAGATGAAGGGACAGTGACCTACGAGCAGTACTTC
cdr3_aa: CASSLDEGTVTYEQYF

j_call: TRBJ2-7
d_call: TRBD2
clone_size: -
v_call: TRBV27
cdr3_nt: TGTGCCAGCAGTTTATCGGTGGGACTAGGTACGGACGAGCAGTACTTC
cdr3_aa: CASSLSVGLGTDEQYF

j_call: TRBJ2-5
d_call: TRBD2
clone_size: -
v_call: TRBV7-4
cdr3_nt: TGTGCCAGCAGCTCGACGGGACTAGCGGGAGAGACCCAGTACTTC
cdr3_aa: CASSSTGLAGETQYF

j_call: TRBJ2-7
d_call: TRBD1
clone_size: few
v_call: TRBV27
cdr3_nt: TGTGCCAGCAGCCCGACCGGGACAGGGGGCCACCTCATCTCCTACGAGCAGTACTTC
cdr3_aa: CASSPTGTGGHLISYEQYF

j_call: TRBJ1-2
d_call: TRBD1
clone_size: -
v_call: TRBV4-3
cdr3_nt: TGCGCCAGCAGCCAGGGCGGACAGGTAGTTGGCTACACCTTC
cdr3_aa: CASSQGGQVVGYTF

j_call: TRBJ1-6
d_call: -
clone_size: -
v_call: TRBV19
cdr3_nt: TGTGCCAGTATTGGGAGAAGAACCCTCCACTTT
cdr3_aa: CASIGRRTLHF

j_call: TRBJ2-7
d_call: -
clone_size: -
v_call: TRBV7-9
cdr3_nt: TGTGCCAGCAGCAAATGGGACACAACCTACGAGCAGTACTTC
cdr3_aa: CASSKWDTTYEQYF

j_call: TRBJ2-1
d_call: TRBD2
clone_size: -
v_call: TRBV15
cdr3_nt: TGTGCCACCAGCAGAGAGGCCCTGAACGGGACTAGCGGGTTATATGAGCAGTTCTTC
cdr3_aa: CATSREALNGTSGLYEQFF

j_call: TRBJ2-1
d_call: TRBD1
clone_size: -
v_call: TRBV11-2
cdr3_nt: TGTGCCAGCAGCCCACGACCCGGGACAGGGGGTTTGGATGAGCAGTTCTTC
cdr3_aa: CASSPRPGTGGLDEQFF

j_call: TRBJ2-1
d_call: -
clone_size: -
v_call: TRBV5-1
cdr3_nt: TGCGCCAGCAGCTTGGCCGAGCTTCGGAATGAGCAGTTCTTC
cdr3_aa: CASSLAELRNEQFF

j_call: TRBJ2-7
d_call: TRBD1
clone_size: -
v_call: TRBV19
cdr3_nt: TGTGCCAGTAGTTTTGCCGCCACAGGGGGCGAGGACGGCTACGAGCAGTACTTC
cdr3_aa: CASSFAATGGEDGYEQYF

j_call: TRBJ1-1
d_call: -
clone_size: -
v_call: TRBV6-6
cdr3_nt: TGTGCCAGCAGACAGGGTGGGAACACTGAAGCTTTCTTT
cdr3_aa: CASRQGGNTEAFF

j_call: TRBJ2-5
d_call: -
clone_size: -
v_call: TRBV6-1
cdr3_nt: TGTGCCAGCAGTGAAAACAGGGCCCAAGAGACCCAGTACTTC
cdr3_aa: CASSENRAQETQYF

j_call: TRBJ2-7
d_call: TRBD1
clone_size: -
v_call: TRBV27
cdr3_nt: TGTGCCAGCAGTTTGACAGGGGCGAGGGCCCGGACGGCGGAGCAGTACTTC
cdr3_aa: CASSLTGARARTAEQYF

j_call: TRBJ2-3
d_call: TRBD1
clone_size: -
v_call: TRBV11-3
cdr3_nt: TGTGCCAGCAGCTTAGGACAGGGCAAATCGGATACGCAGTATTTT
cdr3_aa: CASSLGQGKSDTQYF

j_call: TRBJ2-6
d_call: -
clone_size: once
v_call: TRBV6-5
cdr3_nt: TGTGCCAGCAGTTACAGGGGATCTGGGGCCAACGTCCTGACTTTC
cdr3_aa: CASSYRGSGANVLTF

j_call: TRBJ2-3
d_call: -
clone_size: -
v_call: TRBV9
cdr3_nt: TGTGCCAGCAGCGCCATAGCGGCACGCACAGATACGCAGTATTTT
cdr3_aa: CASSAIAARTDTQYF

j_call: TRBJ2-4
d_call: -
clone_size: -
v_call: TRBV18
cdr3_nt: TGTGCCAGCTCACCACCAGGTGTCGAGGACAAGGCCAAAAACATTCAGTACTTC
cdr3_aa: CASSPPGVEDKAKNIQYF

j_call: TRBJ2-7
d_call: TRBD1
clone_size: -
v_call: TRBV13
cdr3_nt: TGTGCCAGCATCGCAACGGGACAGGGGGCCTACGAGCAGTACTTC
cdr3_aa: CASIATGQGAYEQYF

j_call: TRBJ2-7
d_call: -
clone_size: once
v_call: TRBV7-2
cdr3_nt: TGTGCCAGCAGCCTGGGACAACCCTACGAGCAGTACTTC
cdr3_aa: CASSLGQPYEQYF

j_call: TRBJ1-5
d_call: TRBD1
clone_size: few
v_call: TRBV28
cdr3_nt: TGTGCCAGCAGTCCCCAAGGACAGGTCCATCAGCCCCAGCATTTT
cdr3_aa: CASSPQGQVHQPQHF

j_call: TRBJ2-7
d_call: -
clone_size: -
v_call: TRBV6-6
cdr3_nt: TGTGCCAGCACCAACACCCGGGGCTCCTACGAGCAGTACTTC
cdr3_aa: CASTNTRGSYEQYF

j_call: TRBJ2-5
d_call: TRBD1
clone_size: -
v_call: TRBV30
cdr3_nt: TGTGCCTGGAGGGCGGTGAGGGGGCAGGGGGAAGAGACCCAGTACTTC
cdr3_aa: CAWRAVRGQGEETQYF

j_call: TRBJ1-2
d_call: TRBD1
clone_size: -
v_call: TRBV6-5
cdr3_nt: TGTGCCAGCAGTACAGTAACAGGGGGCGCCTATGGCTACACCTTC
cdr3_aa: CASSTVTGGAYGYTF

j_call: TRBJ1-2
d_call: -
clone_size: -
v_call: TRBV5-1
cdr3_nt: TGCGCCAGCAGCCCGGGGAGGACTTCTGCTAACTATGGCTACACCTTC
cdr3_aa: CASSPGRTSANYGYTF